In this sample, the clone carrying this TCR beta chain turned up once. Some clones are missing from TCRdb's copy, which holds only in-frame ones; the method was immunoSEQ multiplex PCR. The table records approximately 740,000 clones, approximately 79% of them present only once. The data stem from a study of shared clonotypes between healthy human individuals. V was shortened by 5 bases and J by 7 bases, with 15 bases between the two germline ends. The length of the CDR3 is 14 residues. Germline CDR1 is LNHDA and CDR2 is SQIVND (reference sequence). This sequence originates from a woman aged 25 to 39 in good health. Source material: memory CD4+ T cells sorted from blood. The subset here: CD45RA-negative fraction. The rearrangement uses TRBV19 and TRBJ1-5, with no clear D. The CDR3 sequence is CASSLQTGGQPQHF. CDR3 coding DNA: TGTGCCAGTAGTCTTCAGACGGGAGGCCAGCCCCAGCATTTT.